This T cell receptor (beta chain) was profiled in a study of T cells in Graves' hyperthyroidism and ophthalmopathy. RNA transcripts yielded amplified TCR beta CDR3 regions. HTBI primers were the set used in a first-round RT-PCR of the TCR CDR3. MiXCR, run by TCRdb on the multiplex PCR reads, gives a single entry per CDR3 protein. The top ten clones hold 3% to 4% of a sample with 350,000 to 400,000 distinct CDR3 sequences, 15% to 20% of them seen once. The sample holds many counts of this clonotype. Germline values: CDR1 LGHNT, CDR2 FRNRAP. The CDR3 has 12 residues. The chain combines TRBV12-5 with TRBJ1-2; D call uncertain. The TCR was taken from a woman younger than 35 with Graves' hyperthyroidism. The sample comprised blood. The CDR3 region is CDPAWENYGYTF. As DNA, the CDR3 is TGTGATCCCGCCTGGGAGAACTATGGCTACACCTTC. Looking up the rest from reference TRBV12-5 and TRBJ1-2 gives the full variable domain: DARVTQTPRHKVTEMGQEVTMRCQPILGHNTVFWYRQTMMQGLELLAYFRNRAPLDDSGMPKDRFSAEMPDATLATLKIQPSEPRDSAVYFCDPAWENYGYTFGSGTRLTVV.